The rows below give T cell receptor beta chains drawn from one sample of a study of cytomegalovirus exposure and HLA in healthy donors. This table comes from immunoSEQ multiplex PCR, and its TCRdb copy is limited to in-frame clones, with some not included. The sample contains over 100,000 clones, more than 65% of which appear only once. The specimen sequenced was PBMCs. Receptors originate from a woman aged 25 to 39 in good health and CMV-seronegative. Both conserved end residues are part of each CDR3. Clone size is shown for a subset of rows, as once, few, many or a class of expanded clone.

TRBJ2-7 NA TRBV4-3 13 CASSHTTGSEQYF
TRBJ2-5 NA TRBV7-9 15 CASSFRGQGSETQYF
TRBJ2-3 NA TRBV15 15 CATSRVGASTDTQYF
TRBJ1-2 NA TRBV28 15 CASSSNGQGGYGYTF
TRBJ1-1 NA TRBV7-9 16 CASSSPDRGLIVEAFF
TRBJ2-3 NA TRBV6-1 15 CASYPSSGAGDTQYF
NA few TRBV5-1 16 CASSNGQAAPGDEQYF
TRBJ1-2 few TRBV23-1 17 CASSLWRTGNHVYGYTF
TRBJ2-7 NA TRBV11-3 14 CASSGRTGGYEQYF
TRBJ1-4 once TRBV2 13 CASKKGRNEKLFF
TRBJ1-2 NA TRBV25-1 13 CASSDPNTITYTF
TRBJ2-1 once TRBV30 15 CAWSGGQAYFDEQFF
TRBJ2-3 few TRBV5-4 13 CASSLEGTDTQYF
TRBJ2-3 NA TRBV10-1 15 CASSEIGGSGDTQYF
TRBJ2-1 few TRBV6-5 15 CASSSGLRVYNEQFF
TRBJ2-2 NA TRBV18 13 CASSPPADGELFF
TRBJ1-2 NA TRBV27 13 CASSFHGDSGYTF
TRBJ1-2 NA TRBV5-6 17 CASSQVRDRGKSNGYTF
TRBJ2-1 NA TRBV29-1 19 CSVAEWGTHPSGSYNEQFF
TRBJ1-4 NA TRBV10-3 14 CAISDQGDNEKLFF
TRBJ2-3 NA TRBV4-2 16 CASSQDWGGEGRTQYF
TRBJ1-6 NA TRBV6-5 16 CASSSRGGGYNSPLHF
TRBJ1-2 NA TRBV29-1 13 CSVEGPDRSGYTF
TRBJ1-1 NA TRBV11-2 16 CASSSPPDRENTEAFF
TRBJ2-5 NA TRBV6-1 13 CASSNRGQETQYF
TRBJ1-4 NA TRBV2 14 CASTWTGQNEKLFF
TRBJ1-2 NA TRBV30 14 CAWSITGTGDGYTF
TRBJ2-7 NA TRBV30 13 CAWSVKLAYEQYF
TRBJ1-4 NA TRBV19 14 CASSIGQVNEKLFF
TRBJ1-3 NA TRBV19 13 CASRQGVGNTIYF
TRBJ1-5 few TRBV4-2 18 CASSQELYRQGDNQPQHF
TRBJ1-5 NA TRBV5-8 17 CASSRYGTGDSNQPQHF
TRBJ2-2 NA TRBV5-4 17 CASSLETGDSNTGELFF
TRBJ2-7 NA TRBV2 14 CASSELAASYEQYF
TRBJ1-2 NA TRBV27 13 CASSLGGDYGYTF
TRBJ2-3 NA TRBV27 13 CASSRDYPDTQYF
TRBJ1-1 NA TRBV6-5 13 CASNLNSYTEAFF
TRBJ1-4 NA TRBV7-9 14 CASSFQATNEKLFF
TRBJ1-2 NA TRBV28 12 CASREPNYGYPF
TRBJ1-1 NA TRBV4-2 14 CASRLQKMNTEAFF
TRBJ1-1 NA TRBV27 15 CASRSGQGASTEAFF
TRBJ1-2 few TRBV5-1 15 CASSLGQGAEDGYTF
TRBJ1-6 NA TRBV30 13 CAWNGGGNSPLHF
TRBJ2-1 NA TRBV5-1 12 CASRSGNNEQFF
TRBJ1-2 few TRBV4-2 14 CASSQVGGNAGYTF
TRBJ1-1 once TRBV6-1 15 CASSDWGQPNTEAFF
TRBJ2-7 NA TRBV27 13 CASRGLAGGEQYF
TRBJ2-7 NA TRBV4-1 17 CASSQDKAVPRSYEQYF
TRBJ1-2 few TRBV10-1 15 CASSESTGIGHGYTF
TRBJ2-5 NA TRBV5-8 15 CASSLYRTLQETQYF
TRBJ2-7 few TRBV30 12 CAWSTDWYEQYF